This TCR beta chain was captured in a study of OX40 agonist ivuxolimab in advanced cancers. V shed 3 bases and J shed 6 bases, with 15 bases lying between them. The CDR3 is made up of 15 amino acids. Looked up from germline, CDR1 is KGHSH and CDR2 is LQKENI. TCRdb's copy holds only in-frame clones and misses some; the assay was immunoSEQ multiplex PCR. The sample lists about 77,000 clones; about 87% were seen once. The sequence was collected from an adult with an advanced solid tumor such as melanoma, head and neck, liver or kidney cancer. V and J are TRBV18 and TRBJ2-1; weak D call: TRBD1 (5 bases). The source material was CD4+ or CD8+ T cells sorted from blood, sampled in a trial of the OX40 agonist ivuxolimab. Here the CDR3 DNA reads TGTGCCAGCTCACCTTCGGACACCCCGGGCAATGAGCAGTTCTTC. This encodes CASSPSDTPGNEQFF.